This entry lists 10 T cell receptor beta chains sequenced from one sample in a study of T cell responses to AZD1222 COVID-19 vaccine. Only in-frame clones appear in the TCRdb table, and some are missing; sequencing was by immunoSEQ multiplex PCR. The table lists about 39,000 clones, just over 85% of them singletons. The specimen was peripheral blood, collected 28 days after the second dose of the MenACWY control vaccine. Receptor source: an adult who received the MenACWY meningococcal vaccine as a control.

The chain has TRBV10-1 and TRBJ2-7, with 9 bases matching TRBD1. The CDR3 is 15 amino acids. Germline V lookup: CDR1 WNHNN, CDR2 SYGVQD (reference sequence). V was pared by 10 bases and J by 5 bases, with 15 bases of the junction left unmatched. The CDR3, as DNA: TGCGCCACCTTCCGGGACCGGGACAGGGTAAACGAGCAGTACTTC. This encodes CATFRDRDRVNEQYF.

This sequence joins TRBV19 and TRBJ1-1; 8 nucleotides match TRBD1. The CDR3 totals 14 residues. From germline, CDR1 is LNHDA and CDR2 SQIVND (reference sequence). Trimming removed 5 bases from V and 1 base from J; junction bases left unmatched: 3. The CDR3 spells CASSSRGQNTEAFF. In DNA, the CDR3 is TGTGCCAGTAGTTCCAGGGGGCAGAACACTGAAGCTTTCTTT.

The chain couples TRBV2 to TRBJ2-1; D might be TRBD1 (6 bases). V lost 6 bases and J 2 bases, leaving 8 bases between the germline ends. The length of the CDR3 is 13 residues. Germline CDR1 reads SNHLY; CDR2 reads FYNNEI. Written as DNA, the CDR3 is TGTGCCAGCAGCACAGGGCCCTACAATGAGCAGTTCTTC. Translating gives CASSTGPYNEQFF.

V gene TRBV4-1 combines with J gene TRBJ2-3; 9 nucleotides line up with TRBD1. The CDR3 covers 15 residues. From germline, CDR1 is MGHRA and CDR2 YSYEKL. Trimming took 5 bases from V and 3 from J; bases not matched to a gene: 6. The CDR3 loop reads CASSWSDRGTDTQYF. The DNA for the CDR3 is TGCGCCAGCAGCTGGTCGGACAGGGGTACAGATACGCAGTATTTT.

This sequence joins TRBV7-9 and TRBJ2-2, with D possibly called TRBD1 or TRBD2 (5 bases each). The CDR3 sequence is 15 residues long. CDR1 SEHNR and CDR2 FQNEAQ come from the germline V gene (reference sequence). Trimming took off 5 bases at V and 5 bases at J, with 15 bases between the two ends. As DNA, the CDR3 is TGTGCCAGCAGCCTCGAGGGGCTGGTAACCGGGGAGCTGTTTTTT. Translation: CASSLEGLVTGELFF.

The chain has TRBV5-4 and TRBJ2-7, with TRBD2 matching over 11 bases. The germline V gene has CDR1 SGHNT and CDR2 YYREEE (reference sequence). J was trimmed by 3 bases and V by 4 bases; bases with no gene match: 6. CDR3 length equals 15 residues. The CDR3 reads CASSGTSGRYYEQYF. The CDR3 DNA is TGTGCCAGCAGCGGGACTAGCGGACGATACTACGAGCAGTACTTC.

This chain uses TRBV7-6 with TRBJ2-3; 8 nucleotides align to TRBD2. The CDR3 has 16 residues. CDR1 and CDR2 from the germline V gene are SGHVS and FNYEAQ. Trimming cost V 1 base and J 2 bases; bases outside gene matches: 5. CDR3 residues: CASSLESSGHTDTQYF. The CDR3 nucleotides are TGTGCCAGCAGCTTAGAATCTAGCGGGCACACAGATACGCAGTATTTT. Based on the CDR3 plus reference TRBV7-6 and TRBJ2-3, the full variable domain is GAGVSQSPRYKVTKRGQDVALRCDPISGHVSLYWYRQALGQGPEFLTYFNYEAQQDKSGLPNDRFSAERPEGSISTLTIQRTEQRDSAMYRCASSLESSGHTDTQYFGPGTRLTVL.

The chain uses TRBV18 and TRBJ1-1; a weak D match, TRBD1 (6 bases). The CDR3 is 16 amino acids. Germline CDR1 reads KGHSH; CDR2 reads LQKENI. Trimming stripped 3 bases from V and 4 bases from J, with 18 bases between. CDR3 sequence (DNA): TGTGCCAGCTCACCTATGAAACAGGGATCGGGCACTGAAGCTTTCTTT. Protein sequence: CASSPMKQGSGTEAFF.

J is TRBJ1-1 and V is TRBV5-1, with 10 positions matching TRBD1. From germline, CDR1 is SGHRS and CDR2 YFSETQ. This CDR3 is 14 amino acids long. The junction had 4 bases not matched to a gene; V was cut back by 4 bases and J by 4 bases. The CDR3 DNA follows: TGCGCCAGCAGCCCACGGACAGGGGGCACTGAAGCTTTCTTT. The encoded protein is CASSPRTGGTEAFF.

The DNA of the CDR3 is TGCGCCAGCAGGTCGGGAGCCGCTAACTATGGCTACACCTTC. Protein: CASRSGAANYGYTF. This chain connects TRBV4-1 to TRBJ1-2, with no clear D. V was shortened by 6 bases and J by 0 bases, with 11 bases between the two germline ends. Looked up from germline, CDR1 is MGHRA and CDR2 is YSYEKL. This CDR3 contains 14 residues.